Shown below are 5 T cell receptor beta chains from a single sample sequenced in a study of regulatory T cells in long-lasting Graves disease. Time point noted: persistent/refractory GD, antithyroid drugs over 5 years with positive TRAb. The TCR library was prepared using RNA isolated from PBMCs. Investigators prepared the TCR beta libraries by applying iRepertoire HTBI primers and Arm-PCR of CDR3 regions. TCRdb itself ran the multiplex PCR reads through MiXCR, one entry per CDR3 protein. The sample yields more than 350,000 distinct CDR3 sequences, around a fifth seen once. The specimen comprised peripheral blood mononuclear cells (PBMCs), sampled when the disease was refractory, from a patient treated with antithyroid drugs. The receptors derive from a female donor with Graves disease.

This clonotype was recorded at least ten times. V usage is TRBV10-3 and J usage is TRBJ2-7, with D perhaps TRBD2 (5 bases). The germline V gene has CDR1 ENHRY and CDR2 SYGVKD. Trimming stripped 8 bases from V and 4 bases from J, with 18 bases between. The CDR3 length is 14 residues. In nucleotides, the CDR3 is TGTGCCATCCAGCCCGGAGGAGGTGGGTACGAGCAGTACTTC. Amino acid sequence: CAIQPGGGGYEQYF.

The chain joins TRBV6-1 to TRBJ2-5; weak D call: TRBD2 (5 bases). This CDR3 spans 12 amino acids. The ends were cut back, 6 bases at V and 9 bases at J, with 14 bases in the middle. CDR1 is MNHNS, CDR2 SASEGT, per germline. The CDR3 protein is CASRAGLGAQYF. For the CDR3, the DNA is TGTGCCAGCAGAGCCGGGCTCGGGGCCCAGTACTTC.

This chain connects TRBV30 to TRBJ2-2; unclear D gene. Trimming removed 5 bases at V and 5 bases at J, with 12 bases between. This CDR3 has 13 residues. The germline gives CDR1 GTSNPN, CDR2 SVGIG (reference sequence). The CDR3 loop reads CAWVPAGTGELFF. The CDR3 nucleotides are TGTGCCTGGGTCCCAGCAGGAACCGGGGAGCTGTTTTTT. Full variable domain (missing parts from reference TRBV30 and TRBJ2-2): SQTIHQWPATLVQPVGSPLSLECTVEGTSNPNLYWYRQAAGRGLQLLFYSVGIGQISSEVPQNLSASRPQDRQFILSSKKLLLSDSGFYLCAWVPAGTGELFFGEGSRLTVL.

The chain employs TRBV7-8 and TRBJ1-5; 9 nucleotides match TRBD1. CDR3 size: 18 residues. V lost 4 bases and J lost 2; bases outside the gene matches: 12. Germline CDR1 is SGHVS and CDR2 is FQNEAQ. The CDR3 is CASSSQDRGIGGNQPQHF. The CDR3 nucleotides read TGTGCCAGCAGCTCACAGGACAGGGGCATAGGAGGCAATCAGCCCCAGCATTTT.

The sample holds many counts of this clonotype. The V gene is TRBV28, the J gene TRBJ1-5, with a possible D match to TRBD1 (5 bases). Trimming shortened V by 2 bases and J by 3 bases, and 8 bases separated the two germline ends. The V gene's germline CDR1 is MDHEN and CDR2 SYDVKM. The CDR3 extends over 14 amino acids. As DNA, the CDR3 is TGTGCCAGCAGTTTAGCAGGGATCAATCAGCCCCAGCATTTT. Its translation is CASSLAGINQPQHF.